These T cell receptor beta chains were read from a single sample in a study of neurological immune-mediated disorders. TCRdb used MiXCR to reprocess the 5' RACE reads, holding one entry per CDR3 protein. The repertoire holds 50,000 or so distinct CDR3 sequences, with around 4% as singletons. Specimen: PBMCs. These receptors were obtained from a man between 60 and 75 years old with multiple sclerosis. CDR3s include the opening cysteine and the closing phenylalanine or tryptophan. The D gene is left open where the match is weak.

D: NA; J: TRBJ1-3; V: TRBV11-2; CDR3: CASSSTDGSSGNTIYF
D: NA; J: TRBJ1-6; V: TRBV5-1; CDR3: CASSLGQASSPLHF
D: TRBD1; J: TRBJ2-2; V: TRBV12-5; CDR3: CASGLGTGSTGELFF
D: NA; J: TRBJ1-1; V: TRBV12-3/TRBV12-4; CDR3: CASSRGTEAFF
D: NA; J: TRBJ2-5; V: TRBV4-1; CDR3: CASSQGPGETGETQYF
D: TRBD2; J: TRBJ2-2; V: TRBV7-2; CDR3: CASSRPGLAGGAGELFF
D: TRBD2; J: TRBJ2-1; V: TRBV9; CDR3: CASSPPGGITYNEQFF
D: NA; J: TRBJ2-1; V: TRBV28; CDR3: CASSFKGYEQFF
D: NA; J: TRBJ1-1; V: TRBV20-1; CDR3: CRLQGNTEAFF
D: NA; J: TRBJ1-1; V: TRBV7-9; CDR3: CASSQTPNARSEAFF
D: NA; J: TRBJ1-2; V: TRBV6-2/TRBV6-3; CDR3: CASSYHDGGYGYTF
D: NA; J: TRBJ1-1; V: TRBV12-3/TRBV12-4; CDR3: CASSLTDYTEAFF
D: NA; J: TRBJ1-2; V: TRBV5-1; CDR3: CASSLSQTGGRGGYTF
D: NA; J: TRBJ1-1; V: TRBV20-1; CDR3: CSAREPRGEAFF